The clone carrying this T cell receptor (beta chain) turned up a few times. The antigen is unknown. These data come from a study of beta chain features in type 1 diabetes. Study results and limitations: When Type 1 diabetes patients were examined, their TCRB CDR3s proved moderately but significantly shorter in all four CD4+ subsets.

Of the isolated RNA, all was reverse transcribed, and so the sequenced material was expressed TCRB transcripts. Here immunoSEQ multiplex PCR was the method, and the copy in TCRdb shows in-frame clones only, minus some. The table shows under 300,000 clones, with about a tenth occurring only once. The germline gives CDR1 ENHRY, CDR2 SYGVKD. J lost 3 bases, V lost 6 bases, and 6 bases had no gene match. The CDR3 is 14 residues long. The chain recombines TRBV10-3 with TRBJ1-1, with 8 bases fitting TRBD1. The TCR sequence derives from a man aged 25-45 years with type 1 diabetes. Sequencing was carried out using naive CD4+ T cells from blood. CDR3 sequence reads: CAISRQGMDTEAFF. Written as DNA, the CDR3 is TGTGCCATCAGCCGACAGGGGATGGACACTGAAGCTTTCTTT.